This T cell receptor (beta chain) was retrieved from a study of CD8 T cells in Susac syndrome. Regarding the study as a whole: The authors acknowledged that the study's TCR sequencing and HLA analysis involved relatively few individuals.

This CDR3 contains 13 residues. Trimming removed 3 bases from V and 2 bases from J, with 8 bases in between. Germline lookup yields CDR1 LNHDA and CDR2 SQIVND (reference sequence). TCR beta sequencing covered blood CD8+ and CD4+ T cells. The CD8+ and CD4+ T cells were isolated magnetically using a negative isolation approach, whereas the TEMRA cells were enriched by FACS. Random hexamers were used to reverse transcribe about 0.5 to 1 ug of RNA. Amplification of the TCR beta CDR3 was carried out by immunoSEQ multiplex PCR, which spanned a total of 54 Vbeta and 13 Jbeta segments. TCRdb ran MiXCR on the immunoSEQ multiplex PCR reads and lists one entry per CDR3 protein. In the table there are approximately 300,000 distinct CDR3 sequences, around 91% of which are singletons. This clonotype was recorded only once. Its antigen is still unknown.

This rearrangement joins TRBV19 to TRBJ2-7, with D uncertain. The specimen sequenced was CD8+ T cells from PBMCs. The sequence was collected from a human donor with multiple sclerosis. The CDR3: CASSIQTAYEQYF. CDR3 nucleotides: TGTGCCAGTAGTATCCAGACGGCCTACGAGCAGTACTTC.